This TCR beta chain was sequenced in a study of post-analysis software for immune sequencing data. Overall study findings and caveats: A handful of TRBV segments, including TRBV5-6, TRBV5-1 and TRBV20-1, were more frequent in patients than controls. F measure grouped same-batch samples tightly together. Normalized Chao1 diversity in multiple sclerosis patients fell significantly below that of controls.

The CDR3 loop spans 16 amino acids. Germline CDR1 and CDR2: DFQATT and SNEGSKA (reference sequence). With V trimmed by 6 bases and J by 3 bases, 14 bases remained unmatched. This clonotype showed up many times. Its antigen remains unidentified. cDNA libraries of TCR beta carried unique molecular identifiers. The T cell input of about 0.9 to 11 million gave approximately 500,000 cDNA molecules. One entry per CDR3 protein results from TCRdb running MiXCR on the PCR reads. Seen here are about 210,000 distinct CDR3 sequences, about 30% observed once, and the top ten hold more than 3%. The sequence was obtained from a girl under 18 with multiple sclerosis. This chain links TRBV20-1 with TRBJ2-1, with TRBD2 matching 7 bases. The specimen sequenced was blood. Here the CDR3 DNA reads TGCAGTGCGCCGACGGCTAGCGGTTTAGTCTACAATGAGCAGTTCTTC. It translates to CSAPTASGLVYNEQFF.